The text below deals with one T cell receptor beta chain. This clone may be a read error of a much larger clone one base away. This specimen belongs to a study of CD8+CD57+ T cells in acquired aplastic anemia. CDR3 and TCR beta VDJ profiling relied on a genomic DNA template. Using its own MiXCR run on the reads, TCRdb lists one record per CDR3 protein. The sample has approximately 160,000 distinct CDR3 sequences, roughly 50% seen once. Looked up from germline, CDR1 is DFQATT and CDR2 is SNEGSKA (reference sequence). The CDR3 loop spans 14 amino acids. Whoever was chosen for sequencing had shown CD8+CD57+ cell expansion by flow cytometry. Each of the patients presented with severe acquired aplastic anemia.

The chain employs TRBV20-1 and TRBJ2-3; possible D gene TRBD2, 6 bases. This clonotype was sampled from a human donor with aplastic anemia. What was sequenced was sorted CD4+, CD8+, or CD8+CD57+ T cells (not recorded which) from PBMCs. The CDR3 nucleotides are TGCAGTGCTAGTACGGGCACTAGCACAGATACGCGGTATTTT. Its translation: CSASTGTSTDTRYF.